The entry that follows covers one TCR beta chain sequence. Its cognate antigen is unknown. The source of the sample is a study of cytomegalovirus exposure and HLA in healthy donors. Findings and caveats of the study: Per published reports, the classifier diagnosed cytomegalovirus status with high specificity and sensitivity.

The CDR3 contains 14 residues. With 5 bases clipped from V and 6 bases from J, the junction kept 7 bases outside the gene matches. Looked up from germline, CDR1 is MDHEN and CDR2 is SYDVKM. This PCR relied on a set of 60 Vbeta primers and 13 Jbeta primers. Produced via immunoSEQ multiplex PCR; TCRdb's table is partial and in-frame only. This sample has about 130,000 clones; 60% to 85% occur once, and the top ten carry 1.8%. The sample taken for sequencing was PBMCs. This TCR was recovered from a middle-aged woman in good health and CMV-seronegative. The chain recombines TRBV28 with TRBJ2-1, with 7 nucleotides matching TRBD1. In nucleotides, the CDR3 is TGTGCCAGCAGTCCCCCTGGGACAGTCAATGAGCAGTTCTTC. Its translation is CASSPPGTVNEQFF.